The entry that follows covers one TCR beta chain sequence. The CDR3 loop spans 14 amino acids. With V trimmed by 3 bases and J by 5 bases, 4 bases remained unmatched. Germline CDR1 and CDR2: SGHKS and YYEKEE (reference sequence). The library attached unique molecular identifiers to individual cDNA molecules. Original processing methods: Counting gave a median of around 90,000 TCRs per sample, with values ranging from roughly 20,000 to 750,000. One entry per CDR3 protein, called by TCRdb with MiXCR from the RACE reads. What appears here as the V and J calls and clone size reflects TCRdb's work, not the paper's. This table holds tens of thousands of distinct CDR3 sequences, 10% to 13% found once. This sample is part of a study of human T cells and chemical hapten exposure. For the study at large: The sensitizing agent was 2% DPC, placed on roughly 2 cm by roughly 2 cm of upper inner arm skin.

Time point meaning: patch test 1, 2 weeks after DPC sensitization. Indicated treatment: therapeutic diphenylcyclopropenone sensitization with weekly scalp DPC. At patch-test visits, sampling came before the patch test. The sample was whole blood, taken in connection with sensitization to the hapten diphenylcyclopropenone (DPC). The V and J genes are TRBV5-5 and TRBJ1-1, with 10 positions matching TRBD1. This TCR was recovered from a man aged 40-49 years with alopecia areata. Some clones in this sample may be carry-over from other donors' samples. In DNA form, the CDR3 reads TGTGCCAGCAGCTGGGGACAGGGGATGACTGAAGCTTTCTTT. This gives the protein CASSWGQGMTEAFF.